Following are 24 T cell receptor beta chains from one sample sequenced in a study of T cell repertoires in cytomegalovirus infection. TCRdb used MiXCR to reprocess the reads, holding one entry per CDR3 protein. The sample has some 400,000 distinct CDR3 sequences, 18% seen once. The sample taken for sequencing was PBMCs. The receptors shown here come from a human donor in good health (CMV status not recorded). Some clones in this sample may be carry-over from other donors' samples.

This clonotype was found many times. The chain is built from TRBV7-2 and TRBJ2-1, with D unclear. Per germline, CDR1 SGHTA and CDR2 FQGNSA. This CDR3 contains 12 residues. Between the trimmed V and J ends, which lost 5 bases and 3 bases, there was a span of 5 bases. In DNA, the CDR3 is TGTGCCAGCAGCACTTACTACAATGAGCAGTTCTTC. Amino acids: CASSTYYNEQFF.

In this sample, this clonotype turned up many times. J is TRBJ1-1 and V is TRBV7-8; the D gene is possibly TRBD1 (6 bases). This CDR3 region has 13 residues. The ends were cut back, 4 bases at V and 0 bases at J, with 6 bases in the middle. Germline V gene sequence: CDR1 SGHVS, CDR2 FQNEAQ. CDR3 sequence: CASSYRVNTEAFF. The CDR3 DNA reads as TGTGCCAGCAGCTACAGGGTGAACACTGAAGCTTTCTTT.

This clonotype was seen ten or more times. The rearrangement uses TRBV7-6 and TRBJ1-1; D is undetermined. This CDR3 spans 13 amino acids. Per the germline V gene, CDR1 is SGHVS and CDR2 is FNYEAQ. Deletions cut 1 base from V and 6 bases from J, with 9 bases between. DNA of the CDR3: TGTGCCAGCAGCTTAGGTCGGGCGGCTGAAGCTTTCTTT. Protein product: CASSLGRAAEAFF.

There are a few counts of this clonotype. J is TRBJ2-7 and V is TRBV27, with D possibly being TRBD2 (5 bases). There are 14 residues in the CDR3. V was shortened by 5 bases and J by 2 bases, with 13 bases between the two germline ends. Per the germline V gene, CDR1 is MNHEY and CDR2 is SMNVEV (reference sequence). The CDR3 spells CASSALTGAYEQYF. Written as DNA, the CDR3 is TGTGCCAGCAGTGCCCTCACCGGGGCCTACGAGCAGTACTTC.

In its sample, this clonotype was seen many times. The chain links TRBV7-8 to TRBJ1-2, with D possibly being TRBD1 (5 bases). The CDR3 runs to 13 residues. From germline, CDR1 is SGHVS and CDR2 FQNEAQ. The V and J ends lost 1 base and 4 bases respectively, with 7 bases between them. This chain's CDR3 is CASSLGDLYGYTF. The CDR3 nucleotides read TGTGCCAGCAGCTTAGGGGACCTCTATGGCTACACCTTC.

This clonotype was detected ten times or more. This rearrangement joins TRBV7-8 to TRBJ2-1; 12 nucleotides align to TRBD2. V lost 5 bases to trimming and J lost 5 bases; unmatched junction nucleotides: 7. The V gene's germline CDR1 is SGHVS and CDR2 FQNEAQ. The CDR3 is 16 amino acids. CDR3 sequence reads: CASSRRRTSGNNEQFF. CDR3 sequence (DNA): TGTGCCAGCAGCCGAAGGCGGACTAGCGGGAACAATGAGCAGTTCTTC.

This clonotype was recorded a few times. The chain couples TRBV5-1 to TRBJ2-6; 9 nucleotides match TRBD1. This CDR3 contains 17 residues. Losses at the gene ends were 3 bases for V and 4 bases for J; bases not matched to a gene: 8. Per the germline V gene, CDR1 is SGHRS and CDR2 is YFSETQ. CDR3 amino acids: CASSSDRGVSGANVLTF. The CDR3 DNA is TGCGCCAGCAGCTCGGACAGGGGAGTATCGGGGGCCAACGTCCTGACTTTC. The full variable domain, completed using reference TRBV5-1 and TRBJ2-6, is KAGVTQTPRYLIKTRGQQVTLSCSPISGHRSVSWYQQTPGQGLQFLFEYFSETQRNKGNFPGRFSGRQFSNSRSEMNVSTLELGDSALYLCASSSDRGVSGANVLTFGAGSRLTVL.

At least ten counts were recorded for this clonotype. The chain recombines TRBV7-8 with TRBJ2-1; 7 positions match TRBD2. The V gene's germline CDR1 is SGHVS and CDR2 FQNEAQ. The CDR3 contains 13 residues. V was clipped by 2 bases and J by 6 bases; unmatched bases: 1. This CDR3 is CASSLRTSNEQFF. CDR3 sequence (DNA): TGTGCCAGCAGCTTAAGGACTAGCAATGAGCAGTTCTTC. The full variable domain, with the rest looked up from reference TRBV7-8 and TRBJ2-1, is GAGVSQSPRYKVAKRGQDVALRCDPISGHVSLFWYQQALGQGPEFLTYFQNEAQLDKSGLPSDRFFAERPEGSVSTLKIQRTQQEDSAVYLCASSLRTSNEQFFGPGTRLTVL.

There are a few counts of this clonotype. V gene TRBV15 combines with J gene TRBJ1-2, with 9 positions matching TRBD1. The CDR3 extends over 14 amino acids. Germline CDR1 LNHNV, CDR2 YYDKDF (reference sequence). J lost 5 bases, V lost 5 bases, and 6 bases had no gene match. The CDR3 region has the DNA TGTGCCACCAGCTGGACAGGGGAGGAATATGGCTACACCTTC. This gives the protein CATSWTGEEYGYTF.

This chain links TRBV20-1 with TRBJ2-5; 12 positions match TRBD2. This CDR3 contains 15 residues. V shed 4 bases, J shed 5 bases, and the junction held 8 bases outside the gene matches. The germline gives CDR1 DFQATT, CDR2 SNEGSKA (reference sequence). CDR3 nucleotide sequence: TGCAGTGCTACTCCTAGCGGGGGGGCTCTGGAGACCCAGTACTTC. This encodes CSATPSGGALETQYF.

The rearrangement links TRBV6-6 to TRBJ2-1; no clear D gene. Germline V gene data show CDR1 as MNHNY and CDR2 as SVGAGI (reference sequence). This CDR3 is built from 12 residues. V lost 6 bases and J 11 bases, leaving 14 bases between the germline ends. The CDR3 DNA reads TGTGCCAGCAGCCTAAACCCTTGGCAGCAGTTCTTC. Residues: CASSLNPWQQFF.

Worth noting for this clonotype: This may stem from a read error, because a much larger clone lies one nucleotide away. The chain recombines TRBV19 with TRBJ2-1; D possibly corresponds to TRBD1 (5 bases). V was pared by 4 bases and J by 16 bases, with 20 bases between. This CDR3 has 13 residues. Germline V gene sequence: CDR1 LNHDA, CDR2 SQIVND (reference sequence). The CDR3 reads CASSTIRRDRVFF. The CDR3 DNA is TGTGCCAGTAGTACCATTCGCAGGGATAGGGTTTTCTTC.

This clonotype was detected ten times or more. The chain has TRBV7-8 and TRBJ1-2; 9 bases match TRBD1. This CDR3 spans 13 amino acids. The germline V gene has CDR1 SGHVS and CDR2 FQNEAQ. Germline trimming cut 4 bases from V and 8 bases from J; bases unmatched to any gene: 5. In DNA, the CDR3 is TGTGCCAGCAGCTCTCGACAGGGGGTCGGCTACACCTTC. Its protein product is CASSSRQGVGYTF.

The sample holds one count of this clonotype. DNA of the CDR3: TGCAGTGCCGGCACCAGCGGCCCCTCAGGTAACGCTTTCTTT. Amino acids: CSAGTSGPSGNAFF. The chain couples TRBV20-1 to TRBJ1-1, with no clear D. The V gene's germline CDR1 is DFQATT and CDR2 SNEGSKA (reference sequence). Between the trimmed V and J ends, which lost 6 bases and 11 bases, there was a span of 25 bases. This CDR3 contains 14 residues.

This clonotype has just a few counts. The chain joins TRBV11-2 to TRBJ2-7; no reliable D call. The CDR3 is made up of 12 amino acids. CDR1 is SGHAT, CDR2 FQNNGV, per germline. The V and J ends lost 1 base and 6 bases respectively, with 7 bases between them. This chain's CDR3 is CASSLAGIEQYF. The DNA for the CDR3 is TGTGCCAGCAGCTTAGCCGGAATCGAGCAGTACTTC.

This CDR3 reads CASSPRTSGGYNEQFF. For the CDR3, the DNA is TGTGCCAGCAGCCCGCGGACTAGCGGAGGTTACAATGAGCAGTTCTTC. This sequence joins TRBV7-9 and TRBJ2-1; 10 bases map to TRBD2. The CDR3 is made up of 16 amino acids. J lost 4 bases, V lost 5 bases, and 8 bases had no gene match. Germline-derived CDR1 and CDR2 are SEHNR and FQNEAQ (reference sequence).

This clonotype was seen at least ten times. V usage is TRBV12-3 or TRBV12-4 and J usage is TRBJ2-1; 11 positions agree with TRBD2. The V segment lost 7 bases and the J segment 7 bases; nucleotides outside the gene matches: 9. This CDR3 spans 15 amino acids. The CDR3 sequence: CASNDLAGGLNEQFF. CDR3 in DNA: TGTGCCAGCAACGATCTAGCGGGGGGTTTAAATGAGCAGTTCTTC.

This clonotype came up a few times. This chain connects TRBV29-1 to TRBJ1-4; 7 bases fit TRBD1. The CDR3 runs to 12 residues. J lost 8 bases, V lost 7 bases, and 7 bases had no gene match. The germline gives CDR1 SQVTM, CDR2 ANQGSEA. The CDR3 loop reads CSARQGDEKLFF. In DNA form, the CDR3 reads TGCAGCGCGCGACAGGGCGACGAAAAACTGTTTTTT.

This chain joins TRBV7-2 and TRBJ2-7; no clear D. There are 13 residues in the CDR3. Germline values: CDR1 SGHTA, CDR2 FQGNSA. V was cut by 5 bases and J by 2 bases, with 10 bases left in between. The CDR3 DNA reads TGTGCCAGCAGCCACGGCACAACCTACGAGCAGTACTTC. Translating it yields CASSHGTTYEQYF. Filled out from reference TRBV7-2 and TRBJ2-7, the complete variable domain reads GAGVSQSPSNKVTEKGKDVELRCDPISGHTALYWYRQSLGQGLEFLIYFQGNSAPDKSGLPSDRFSAERTGGSVSTLTIQRTQQEDSAVYLCASSHGTTYEQYFGPGTRLTVT.

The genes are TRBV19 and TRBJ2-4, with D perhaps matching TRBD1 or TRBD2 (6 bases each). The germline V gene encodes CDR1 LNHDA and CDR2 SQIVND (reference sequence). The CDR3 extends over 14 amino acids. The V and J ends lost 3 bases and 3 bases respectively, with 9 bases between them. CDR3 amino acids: CASSIKGGKNIQYF. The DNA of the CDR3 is TGTGCCAGTAGTATTAAGGGGGGCAAAAACATTCAGTACTTC. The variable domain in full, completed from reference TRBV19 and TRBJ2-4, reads DGGITQSPKYLFRKEGQNVTLSCEQNLNHDAMYWYRQDPGQGLRLIYYSQIVNDFQKGDIAEGYSVSREKKESFPLTVTSAQKNPTAFYLCASSIKGGKNIQYFGAGTRLSVL.

The CDR3 DNA reads as TGCAGCGTTGAAGAGCGGGGGCGCACAGATACGCAGTATTTT. Residues: CSVEERGRTDTQYF. The chain joins TRBV29-1 to TRBJ2-3, with D possibly being TRBD2 (7 bases). Germline CDR1 SQVTM, CDR2 ANQGSEA. The CDR3 consists of 14 residues. V lost 0 bases and J 1 base, leaving 8 bases between the germline ends.

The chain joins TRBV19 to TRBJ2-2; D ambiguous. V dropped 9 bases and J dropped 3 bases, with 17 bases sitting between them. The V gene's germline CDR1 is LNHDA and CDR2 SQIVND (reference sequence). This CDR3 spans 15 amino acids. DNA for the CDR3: TGTGCCAGCACCCCATGGACCCTTCACACCGGGGAGCTGTTTTTT. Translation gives CASTPWTLHTGELFF.

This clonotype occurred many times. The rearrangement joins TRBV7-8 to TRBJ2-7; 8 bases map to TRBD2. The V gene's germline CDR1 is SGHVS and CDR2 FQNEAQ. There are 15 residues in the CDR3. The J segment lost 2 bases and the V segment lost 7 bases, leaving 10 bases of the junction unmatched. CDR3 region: CASTPLGTRPYEQYF. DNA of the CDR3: TGTGCCAGCACCCCCCTTGGGACTAGGCCCTACGAGCAGTACTTC.

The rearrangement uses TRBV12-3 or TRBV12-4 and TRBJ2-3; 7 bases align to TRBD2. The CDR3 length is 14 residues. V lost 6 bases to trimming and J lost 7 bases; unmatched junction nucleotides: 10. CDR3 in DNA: TGTGCCAGCAGCCCCGGGACTACACCCTATACGCAGTATTTT. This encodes CASSPGTTPYTQYF.